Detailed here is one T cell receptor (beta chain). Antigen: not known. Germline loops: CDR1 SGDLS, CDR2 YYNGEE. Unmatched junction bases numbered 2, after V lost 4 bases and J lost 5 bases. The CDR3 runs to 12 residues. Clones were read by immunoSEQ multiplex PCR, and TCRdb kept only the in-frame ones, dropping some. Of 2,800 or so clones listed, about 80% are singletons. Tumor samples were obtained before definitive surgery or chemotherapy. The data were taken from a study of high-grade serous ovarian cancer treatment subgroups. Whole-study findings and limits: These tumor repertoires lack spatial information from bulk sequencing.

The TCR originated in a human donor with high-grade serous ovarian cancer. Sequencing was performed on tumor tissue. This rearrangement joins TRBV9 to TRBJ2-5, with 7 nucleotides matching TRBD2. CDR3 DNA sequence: TGTGCCAGCAGCCCCGGGGGGGAGACCCAGTACTTC. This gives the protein CASSPGGETQYF.